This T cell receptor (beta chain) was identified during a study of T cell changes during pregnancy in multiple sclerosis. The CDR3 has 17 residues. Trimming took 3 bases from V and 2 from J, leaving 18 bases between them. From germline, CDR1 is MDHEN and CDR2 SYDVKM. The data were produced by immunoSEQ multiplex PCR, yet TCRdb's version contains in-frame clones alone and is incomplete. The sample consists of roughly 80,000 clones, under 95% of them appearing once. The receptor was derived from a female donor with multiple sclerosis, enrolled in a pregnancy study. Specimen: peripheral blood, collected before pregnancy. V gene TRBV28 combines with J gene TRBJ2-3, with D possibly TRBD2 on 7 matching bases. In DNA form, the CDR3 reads TGTGCCAGCAGTTTGGTTTTAGGGGGAGGGACCACAGATACGCAGTATTTT. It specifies CASSLVLGGGTTDTQYF.